This T cell receptor (delta chain) was identified in a study of gamma-delta chains in newborns, infants, children. The CDR3 consists of 16 residues. Germline-derived CDR1 and CDR2 are GEAIGNYY and EKD. V shed 3 bases and J 0 bases; nucleotides not matched to a gene: 9. For this clone: This DNA's translation differs at residue 5 from TCRdb's protein, which comes from a much larger clone; a read error is likely, and the protein shown is translated from the DNA.

TCRdb reanalysed the reads via CATT. The sample lists about 7,500 delta-chain clones; over 2% were seen once. Material: blood. This TCR derives from a child who was a newborn, infant or young child, either healthy, febrile or measles-vaccinated (not recorded which). The chain recombines TRDV2 with TRDJ1; 7 nucleotides match TRDD3. The CDR3 region is CACDVAGGPYTDKLIF. CDR3 nucleotide sequence: TGTGCCTGTGACGTCGCTGGGGGTCCCTACACCGATAAACTCATCTTT.